The 9 T cell receptor beta chains below come from one sample, sequenced in a study of graft-versus-host responses after intestinal transplantation. The data were produced by immunoSEQ multiplex PCR, yet TCRdb's version contains in-frame clones alone and is incomplete. The data hold 80,000 to 100,000 clones, with 85% to 95% observed a single time. These receptors lack a known antigen. The sample here was unstimulated CD8+ T cells sorted from spleen or lymph node cells, taken before transplant. The receptor source for this set is a human donor who was the organ donor for an intestinal transplant.

V is TRBV28 and J is TRBJ2-7, with TRBD1 as a possible D gene (6 bases). V was pared by 4 bases and J by 0 bases, with 16 bases between. The CDR3 extends over 16 amino acids. Germline assignment: CDR1 MDHEN and CDR2 SYDVKM. The CDR3 sequence: CASSYNRERDSYEQYF. CDR3 sequence (DNA): TGTGCCAGCAGTTATAACAGGGAGAGGGACTCCTACGAGCAGTACTTC.

This chain uses TRBV5-6 with TRBJ2-4; D possibly corresponds to TRBD2 (5 bases). CDR3 size: 13 residues. Germline V gives CDR1 SGHDT, CDR2 YYEEEE. Trimming stripped 0 bases from V and 5 bases from J, with 6 bases between. CDR3 sequence: CASSLAGENIQYF. The CDR3 nucleotides are TGTGCCAGCAGCTTGGCCGGGGAAAACATTCAGTACTTC.

This clone was picked up one time. The CDR3 sequence is CASPGTSPRDTEAFF. CDR3 in DNA: TGTGCCAGCCCTGGAACGTCGCCGAGGGACACTGAAGCTTTCTTT. The chain joins TRBV6-1 to TRBJ1-1; D is unresolved. Trimming pared 8 bases from V and 3 bases from J, leaving 19 bases between. The CDR3 is 15 amino acids. Germline loops: CDR1 MNHNS, CDR2 SASEGT.

The chain recombines TRBV19 with TRBJ1-5; D ambiguous. The CDR3 contains 15 residues. Germline V lookup: CDR1 LNHDA, CDR2 SQIVND (reference sequence). The V end lost 2 bases, the J end lost 0 bases, and 8 bases lay between the germline ends. DNA of the CDR3: TGTGCCAGTAGTATAAGCACGGGTAGCAATCAGCCCCAGCATTTT. Protein product: CASSISTGSNQPQHF.

V and J are TRBV5-1 and TRBJ1-2, with D perhaps TRBD1 (5 bases). Trimming pared 0 bases from V and 3 bases from J, leaving 15 bases between. The CDR3 is 16 amino acids. Germline assignment: CDR1 SGHRS and CDR2 YFSETQ. This CDR3 is CASSLARQGPYYGYTF. The CDR3, as DNA: TGCGCCAGCAGCTTGGCCCGTCAGGGTCCCTACTATGGCTACACCTTC. Combining the CDR3 with reference TRBV5-1 and TRBJ1-2 gives the whole variable domain KAGVTQTPRYLIKTRGQQVTLSCSPISGHRSVSWYQQTPGQGLQFLFEYFSETQRNKGNFPGRFSGRQFSNSRSEMNVSTLELGDSALYLCASSLARQGPYYGYTFGSGTRLTVV.

This chain joins TRBV27 and TRBJ2-7; 7 bases fit TRBD1. This CDR3 is built from 15 residues. J was trimmed by 4 bases and V by 4 bases; bases with no gene match: 10. Per the germline V gene, CDR1 is MNHEY and CDR2 is SMNVEV (reference sequence). CDR3: CASSSLGTEGYEQYF. The CDR3 DNA is TGTGCCAGCAGTTCCCTAGGGACAGAGGGATACGAGCAGTACTTC.

This rearrangement joins TRBV4-1 to TRBJ2-6; D is uncertain. The CDR3 extends over 14 amino acids. CDR1 is MGHRA and CDR2 is YSYEKL in the germline V gene. Trimming shortened V by 4 bases and J by 0 bases, and 4 bases separated the two germline ends. The CDR3 sequence: CASSPSSGANVLTF. In DNA form, the CDR3 reads TGCGCCAGCAGCCCCAGCTCTGGGGCCAACGTCCTGACTTTC.

This chain uses TRBV6-1 with TRBJ2-1; D not certain. CDR1 and CDR2 (germline): MNHNS, SASEGT. V lost 2 bases and J lost 6, with 5 bases in between. The CDR3 loop spans 12 amino acids. CDR3 loop: CASSEPGNEQFF. The CDR3 DNA sequence: TGTGCCAGCAGTGAACCCGGCAATGAGCAGTTCTTC.

J is TRBJ2-7 and V is TRBV14, with 9 bases matching TRBD2. V dropped 2 bases and J dropped 10; count of bases not matched to a gene: 9. CDR1 and CDR2 from the germline V gene are SGHDN and FVKESK. The CDR3 is 14 amino acids. The CDR3 bases are TGTGCCAGCAGCCAATCCTTCCTAGCGGGACGTCAGTACTTC. Amino acids: CASSQSFLAGRQYF.